The 6 T cell receptor beta chains below were found in one sample sequenced in a study of CD8 T cells in Susac syndrome. With random hexamers, roughly 0.45 to 1 ug RNA was reverse transcribed. TCRdb used MiXCR to reprocess the immunoSEQ multiplex PCR reads, holding one entry per CDR3 protein. The table records tens of thousands of distinct CDR3 sequences, roughly 94% of them present only once. Sequenced sample: CD8+ T cells from PBMCs. The receptors stem from a human donor in good health.

The chain has TRBV29-1 and TRBJ2-7; 8 bases match TRBD1. This CDR3 comprises 12 residues. Per the germline V gene, CDR1 is SQVTM and CDR2 is ANQGSEA. V dropped 4 bases and J dropped 1; count of bases not matched to a gene: 0. Here the CDR3 DNA reads TGCAGCGTTGGGACAGGGTCCTACGAGCAGTACTTC. Residues: CSVGTGSYEQYF.

The gene calls are TRBV7-9 and TRBJ2-1; tentatively, D is TRBD2 (6 bases). Looked up from germline, CDR1 is SEHNR and CDR2 is FQNEAQ (reference sequence). This CDR3 is built from 15 residues. V was pared by 4 bases and J by 10 bases, with 20 bases between. The DNA for the CDR3 is TGTGCCAGCAGCTCTAGCCAGCCCGGGACTTCGGAGCAGTTCTTC. Protein: CASSSSQPGTSEQFF. Variable domain in full (rest from reference TRBV7-9 and TRBJ2-1): DTGVSQNPRHKITKRGQNVTFRCDPISEHNRLYWYRQTLGQGPEFLTYFQNEAQLEKSRLLSDRFSAERPKGSFSTLEIQRTEQGDSAMYLCASSSSQPGTSEQFFGPGTRLTVL.

The rearrangement links TRBV28 to TRBJ1-2; weak D call: TRBD1 (6 bases). Trimming shortened V by 8 bases and J by 2 bases, and 18 bases separated the two germline ends. The CDR3 is 15 amino acids. Looked up from germline, CDR1 is MDHEN and CDR2 is SYDVKM. The DNA of the CDR3 is TGTGCCAGCGGAAAGTACAGGGCAGGGAACTATGGCTACACCTTC. Translation gives CASGKYRAGNYGYTF.

This chain uses TRBV6-5 with TRBJ2-3; D is tentatively TRBD1 or TRBD2 (6 bases each). CDR3 size: 12 residues. Between the trimmed V and J ends, which lost 8 bases and 6 bases, there was a span of 12 bases. CDR1 MNHEY and CDR2 SVGAGI come from the germline V gene. CDR3 nucleotide sequence: TGTGCCAGCGGGGGGCCCGGGGATACGCAGTATTTT. It codes for CASGGPGDTQYF.

This clonotype was recorded only once. This chain links TRBV12-3 or TRBV12-4 with TRBJ2-2; D might be TRBD2 (5 bases). The germline V and J ends were trimmed by 4 bases and 5 bases, with 14 bases remaining between them. This CDR3 region has 15 residues. The chain's CDR3 is CASSSYRGPTGELFF. The DNA for the CDR3 is TGTGCCAGCAGTTCTTATCGCGGGCCGACCGGGGAGCTGTTTTTT.

This chain connects TRBV20-1 to TRBJ2-3; no firm D call. This CDR3 region has 15 residues. V gave up 2 bases and J gave up 2 bases, with 14 bases separating them. CDR1 and CDR2 from the germline V gene are DFQATT and SNEGSKA (reference sequence). CDR3 sequence: CSARIIQTDTDTQYF. The CDR3 DNA follows: TGCAGTGCTAGAATAATTCAGACGGACACAGATACGCAGTATTTT.